Sequencing of this T cell receptor (beta chain) was carried out in a study of long-term antiretroviral therapy in people with HIV. Study findings and constraints: Increased diversity was seen after ART, yet it remained lower than in transplant donor controls. Whereas controls had wider CDR3 length ranges, HIV repertoires had narrower ones. Nothing was known about ART adherence, viral resistance or changes in therapy.

This CDR3 comprises 15 residues. V was cut by 0 bases and J by 2 bases, with 11 bases left in between. In germline, CDR1 is ENHRY, CDR2 SYGVKD. Concerning this clone itself: What it binds is not known.

Survey-level resolution applied to immunoSEQ assay v3.0. Produced via immunoSEQ multiplex PCR; TCRdb's table is partial and in-frame only. The table records 27,000 or so clones, approximately 81% of them present only once. The V and J genes are TRBV10-3 and TRBJ2-7, with no clear D. This TCR was recovered from a man aged 35-49 years with HIV. The sequencing here drew on unsorted PBMCs, taken approximately 4.8 years after starting antiretroviral therapy. The CDR3 reads CAISESATPTYEQYF. For the CDR3, the DNA is TGTGCCATCAGTGAGTCGGCCACGCCAACCTACGAGCAGTACTTC.